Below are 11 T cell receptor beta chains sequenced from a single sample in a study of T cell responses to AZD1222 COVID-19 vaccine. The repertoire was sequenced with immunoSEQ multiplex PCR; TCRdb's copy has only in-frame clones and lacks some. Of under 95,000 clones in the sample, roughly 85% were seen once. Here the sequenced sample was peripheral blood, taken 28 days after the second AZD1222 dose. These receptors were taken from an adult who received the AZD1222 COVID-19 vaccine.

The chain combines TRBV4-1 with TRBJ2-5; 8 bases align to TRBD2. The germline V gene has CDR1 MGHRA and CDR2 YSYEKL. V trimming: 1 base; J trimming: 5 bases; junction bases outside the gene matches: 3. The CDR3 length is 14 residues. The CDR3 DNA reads TGCGCCAGCAGCCAAGGCGCTAGCGGGGAGACCCAGTACTTC. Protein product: CASSQGASGETQYF.

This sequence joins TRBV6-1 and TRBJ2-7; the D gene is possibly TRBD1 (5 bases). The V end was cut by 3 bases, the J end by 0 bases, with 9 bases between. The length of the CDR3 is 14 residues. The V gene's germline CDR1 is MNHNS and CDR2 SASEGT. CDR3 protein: CASSDRVYSYEQYF. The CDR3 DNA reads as TGTGCCAGCAGTGACAGGGTGTACTCCTACGAGCAGTACTTC.

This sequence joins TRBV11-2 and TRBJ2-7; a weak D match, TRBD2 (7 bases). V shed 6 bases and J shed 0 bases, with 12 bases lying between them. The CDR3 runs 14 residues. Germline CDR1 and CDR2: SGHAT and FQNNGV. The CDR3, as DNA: TGTGCCAGCAGACGGGGGGCGACCTCCTACGAGCAGTACTTC. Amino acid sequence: CASRRGATSYEQYF.

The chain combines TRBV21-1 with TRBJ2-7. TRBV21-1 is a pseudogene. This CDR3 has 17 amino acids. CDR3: CASSKKVGWTVRNEQYF. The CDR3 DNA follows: TGTGCCAGCAGCAAAAAAGTGGGATGGACGGTCAGAAACGAGCAGTACTTC.

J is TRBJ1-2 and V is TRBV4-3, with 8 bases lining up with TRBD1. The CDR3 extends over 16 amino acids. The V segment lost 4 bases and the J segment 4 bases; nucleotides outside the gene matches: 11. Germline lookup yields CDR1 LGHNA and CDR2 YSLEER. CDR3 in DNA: TGCGCCAGCAGCCCAGCTACAGGGGGGAGGGGCTATGGCTACACCTTC. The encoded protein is CASSPATGGRGYGYTF.

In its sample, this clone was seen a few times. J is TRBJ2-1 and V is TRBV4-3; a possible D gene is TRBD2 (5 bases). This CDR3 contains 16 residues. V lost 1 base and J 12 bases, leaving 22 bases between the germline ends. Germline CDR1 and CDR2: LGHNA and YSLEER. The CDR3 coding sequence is TGCGCCAGCAGCCAAGGTCTAGGGCGTGGCGGGCTTCGGCAGTTCTTC. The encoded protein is CASSQGLGRGGLRQFF.

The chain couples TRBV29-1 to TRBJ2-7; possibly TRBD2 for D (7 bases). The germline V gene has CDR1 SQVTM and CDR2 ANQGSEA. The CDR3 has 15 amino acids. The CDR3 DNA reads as TGCAGTACCCGAGGGGGGGACGTCGGGTCCTACGAGCAGTACTTC. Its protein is CSTRGGDVGSYEQYF.

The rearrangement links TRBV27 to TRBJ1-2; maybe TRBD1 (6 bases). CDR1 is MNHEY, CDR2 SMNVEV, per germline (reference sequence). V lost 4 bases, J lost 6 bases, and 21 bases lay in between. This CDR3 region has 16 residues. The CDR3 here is CASSSGLGKQGNGYTF. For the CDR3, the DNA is TGTGCCAGCAGTTCCGGCCTGGGGAAGCAGGGGAATGGCTACACCTTC.

CDR3 nucleotides: TGTGCCACCAGTGCGAGCTCTGGGGCCAACGTCCTGACTTTC. Translated: CATSASSGANVLTF. The chain links TRBV24-1 to TRBJ2-6; D is ambiguous. This CDR3 contains 14 residues. The germline gives CDR1 KGHDR, CDR2 SFDVKD. Trimming left V 5 bases short and J 0 bases short, with 4 bases between.

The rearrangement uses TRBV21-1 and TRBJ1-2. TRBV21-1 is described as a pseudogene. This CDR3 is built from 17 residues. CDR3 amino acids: CASSNSLRKIRAYGYTF. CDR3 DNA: TGTGCCAGCAGCAACTCCCTGAGGAAAATTAGGGCTTATGGCTACACCTTC.

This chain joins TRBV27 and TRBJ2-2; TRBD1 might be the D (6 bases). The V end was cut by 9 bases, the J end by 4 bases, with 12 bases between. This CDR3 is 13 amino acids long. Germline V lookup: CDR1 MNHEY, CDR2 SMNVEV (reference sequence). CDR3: CASSDSPTGELFF. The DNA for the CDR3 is TGTGCCAGTTCGGACAGTCCCACCGGGGAGCTGTTTTTT.